This T cell receptor beta chain was sequenced for a study of blood T cell repertoires in COVID-19 (dated by TCRdb to 2020 to 2021). About the full investigation: Samples covering the acute and convalescent phases of COVID-19 were provided by collaborators in the United States, Italy and Spain. The dataset comprised deeply sampled blood TCRbeta repertoires from subjects exposed to, actively infected with, or recovered from COVID-19. The samples were drawn from two sources: the first 160 participants of the ongoing ImmuneRACE study, and over 950 subjects contributed by 6 global collaborators. The sample metadata nearly always contained a de-identified subject ID, COVID-19 status, age in years and sex. Where available, HLA class I and class II types were taken from metadata supplied by the sample provider and were not determined by assay-based typing. The repertoires were released in a freely available public database intended as a resource for research on the immune response to SARS-CoV-2. The material from the prospective study consisted of cDNA or gDNA derived from T cells, B-cell-depleted T cells, or PBMCs.

Of note for this clone: Its antigen is still unknown. Base qualities were left out, and no much larger clone turns up one base away.

General conclusions and limits of the study: The quantity of clinical and demographic metadata differed by source and by participant and was supplied without curation.

The trim is 6 bases for V and 1 base for J, with a gap of 9 bases between the germline ends. The germline V gene specifies SGHAT as CDR1 and FQNNGV as CDR2. The CDR3 runs 13 residues from the cysteine to the phenylalanine. The CDR3 DNA has 39 bases and is translated from base 1. In the prospective study, participants were about 18 to 90 years old, resided in 20 to 30 geographic areas of the United States, and were enrolled through a virtual design. In the prospective study, cohorts were assigned on the basis of participant-reported clinical history obtained from a screening survey and a study questionnaire. ImmuneRACE Cohort 3 recovered participants were defined by two consecutive negative NP/OP PCR tests, healthcare professional clearance, or symptom resolution. Each participant in the prospective study had whole blood, serum and a nasopharyngeal or oropharyngeal swab collected by mobile phlebotomists. Additional blood draws and questionnaires over an approximately 2-month period could optionally be provided by prospective study participants. Before DNA extraction, prospective study blood samples were shipped either frozen or at room temperature.

TCRbeta CDR3 regions were amplified from genomic DNA by means of the immunoSEQ Assay, a bias-controlled multiplex PCR. The original methods were these. Nucleated cell counts per sample were estimated from amplification of reference gene primers within the assay. To quantify the absolute abundance of each unique TCRbeta CDR3 rearrangement, sequence reads were collapsed and filtered. Productive Simpson clonality was computed per sample as the square root of Simpson's diversity index over productive rearrangements. TCRdb stores this immuneACCESS table with in-frame sequences only. Part of the clones is absent; in the studies checked, under half of the shortfall reflects unresolved V genes, and no reason is known for the rest. The DNA was the basis for D and trimming; V, J and clone size are from that table. The sample table records over 250,000 clones; roughly 90% of these occur just once. The ten largest account for 1% of the sample.

The sequence was collected from a woman younger than 45 who had recovered from COVID-19. The specimen sequenced was PBMCs or T cells enriched from blood (not recorded which). The chain is made from TRBV11-2 and TRBJ2-5; the D gene is perhaps TRBD2, from 5 matching bases. Read as DNA, the sequence is TGTGCCAGCAGACACGGGATCCAAGAGACCCAGTACTTC. Its coded protein is CASRHGIQETQYF.